Here is one T cell receptor beta chain with its context. The data derive from a study of OX40 agonist ivuxolimab in advanced cancers. This table comes from immunoSEQ multiplex PCR, and its TCRdb copy is limited to in-frame clones, with some not included. The profile shows roughly 60,000 clones, around 86% of them singletons. CDR1 SGHRS and CDR2 YFSETQ come from the germline V gene. CDR3 length: 14 amino acids. V was cut by 0 bases and J by 5 bases, with 11 bases left in between. V and J are TRBV5-1 and TRBJ1-1; D gene ambiguous. The receptor comes from an adult with an advanced solid tumor such as melanoma, head and neck, liver or kidney cancer. The source material was CD4+ or CD8+ T cells sorted from blood, sampled in a trial of the OX40 agonist ivuxolimab. CDR3 coding DNA: TGCGCCAGCAGCTTGGGAGCAGGTGGGACTGAAGCTTTCTTT. Translating gives CASSLGAGGTEAFF.